This TCR beta chain was identified during a study of shared clonotypes between healthy human individuals. About the study: Sampling drew on donors who were two women and a few men aged 18 to 49.

Trimming cost V 6 bases and J 2 bases, with 11 bases left between them. The germline V gene has CDR1 SGHTA and CDR2 FQGNSA. The CDR3 is 13 amino acids. A CD45RA+ naive subset and a CD45RA-negative memory subset were split from CD4+ cells. Assay used: immunoSEQ multiplex PCR; TCRdb lists only in-frame clones, some missing. Of under 1,100,000 clones listed, around four fifths are singletons. Material: memory CD4+ T cells sorted from blood. The subset is: CD45RA-negative fraction. This sequence originates from a man aged 18-30 years in good health. The V call is TRBV7-2, the J call TRBJ2-7; no clear D gene. The CDR3 reads CASSPVPTYEQYF. The DNA for the CDR3 is TGTGCCAGCAGTCCCGTGCCGACCTACGAGCAGTACTTC.